This T cell receptor beta chain was profiled in a study of long-term antiretroviral therapy in people with HIV. The study, taken as a whole, reports: Controls showed broader CDR3 length ranges than did the HIV repertoires.

To note about this clone: Its specificity is unknown.

Survey-level resolution applied to immunoSEQ assay v3.0. The table came from immunoSEQ multiplex PCR; TCRdb's copy has only in-frame clones and leaves some out. The top ten hold about 4.5% of the sample, which has tens of thousands of clones, approximately 92% seen once. Germline V lookup: CDR1 MNHEY, CDR2 SVGAGI. CDR3 length equals 13 residues. Trimming left V 0 bases short and J 3 bases short, with 5 bases between. Treatment for every participant with HIV took place in the United States. V usage is TRBV6-5 and J usage is TRBJ2-5; D not resolved. The sample here was unsorted PBMCs, taken 5 to 5.5 years after starting antiretroviral therapy. This sequence was found in a woman aged 40 to 50 with HIV. CDR3 coding DNA: TGTGCCAGCAGTTACTCGCAGGAAGAGACCCAGTACTTC. Protein sequence: CASSYSQEETQYF.